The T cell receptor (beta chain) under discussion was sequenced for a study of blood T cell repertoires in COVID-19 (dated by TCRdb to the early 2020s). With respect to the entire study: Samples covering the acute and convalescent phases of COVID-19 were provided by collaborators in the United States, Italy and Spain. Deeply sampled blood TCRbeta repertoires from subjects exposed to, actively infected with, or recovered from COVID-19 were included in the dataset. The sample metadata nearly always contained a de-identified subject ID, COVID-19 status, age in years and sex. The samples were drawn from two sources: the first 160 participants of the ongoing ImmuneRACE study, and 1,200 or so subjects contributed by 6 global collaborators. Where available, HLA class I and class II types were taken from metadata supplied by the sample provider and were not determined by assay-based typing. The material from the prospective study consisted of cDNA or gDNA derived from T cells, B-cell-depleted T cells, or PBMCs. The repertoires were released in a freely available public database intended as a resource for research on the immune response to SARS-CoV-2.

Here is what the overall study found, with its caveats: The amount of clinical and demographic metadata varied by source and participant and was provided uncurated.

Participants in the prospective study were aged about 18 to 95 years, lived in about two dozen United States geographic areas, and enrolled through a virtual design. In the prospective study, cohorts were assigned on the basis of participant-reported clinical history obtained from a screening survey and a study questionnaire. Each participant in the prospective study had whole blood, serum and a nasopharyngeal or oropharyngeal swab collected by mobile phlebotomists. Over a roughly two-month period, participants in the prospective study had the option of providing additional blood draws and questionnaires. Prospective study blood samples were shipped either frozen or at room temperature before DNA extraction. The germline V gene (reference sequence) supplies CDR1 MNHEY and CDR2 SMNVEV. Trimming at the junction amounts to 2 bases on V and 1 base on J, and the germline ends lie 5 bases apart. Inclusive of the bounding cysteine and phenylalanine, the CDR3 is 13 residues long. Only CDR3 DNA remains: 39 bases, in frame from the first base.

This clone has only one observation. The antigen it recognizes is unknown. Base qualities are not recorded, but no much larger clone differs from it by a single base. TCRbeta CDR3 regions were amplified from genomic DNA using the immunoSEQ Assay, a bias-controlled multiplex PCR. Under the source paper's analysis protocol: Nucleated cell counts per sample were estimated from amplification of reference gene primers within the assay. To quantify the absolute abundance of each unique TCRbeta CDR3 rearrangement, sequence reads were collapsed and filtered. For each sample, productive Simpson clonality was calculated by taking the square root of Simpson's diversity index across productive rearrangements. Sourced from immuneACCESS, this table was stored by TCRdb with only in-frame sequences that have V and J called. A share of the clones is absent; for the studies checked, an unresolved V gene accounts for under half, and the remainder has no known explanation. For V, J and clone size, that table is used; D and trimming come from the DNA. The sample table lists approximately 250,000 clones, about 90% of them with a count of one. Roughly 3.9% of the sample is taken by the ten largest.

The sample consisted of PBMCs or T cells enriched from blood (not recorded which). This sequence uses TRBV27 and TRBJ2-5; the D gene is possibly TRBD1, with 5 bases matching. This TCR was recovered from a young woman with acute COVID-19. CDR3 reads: CASSLRGQETQYF. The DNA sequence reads TGTGCCAGCAGTTTAAGGGGCCAAGAGACCCAGTACTTC.